The 13 T cell receptor beta chains listed next were all sequenced from one sample in a study of blood T cells in healthy people across ages. The use of a sample-barcoded 5' primer and a J-beta primer mix characterized a second PCR of roughly 6 to 12 cycles. TCRdb redid the calling of the 5' RACE reads with MiXCR, one entry per CDR3 protein. The data show hundreds of thousands of distinct CDR3 sequences, roughly 21% seen once. Sequencing was done on a sample of blood. These receptors all stem from a man aged 70 or older in good health.

The chain has TRBV21-1 and TRBJ2-2; TRBD1, the D gene given by the table, was not confirmed from the DNA. TRBV21-1 is a pseudogene. The CDR3 has 15 amino acids. CDR3 in DNA: TGTGCCAGCAGCACGGACAGGGGGCTTGGCGGGGAGCTGTTTTTT. Protein product: CASSTDRGLGGELFF.

The V call is TRBV30, the J call TRBJ2-1, with TRBD2 identical over 7 bases. Germline values: CDR1 GTSNPN, CDR2 SVGIG (reference sequence). V shed 2 bases and J 5 bases; nucleotides not matched to a gene: 12. CDR3 length equals 16 residues. The CDR3 DNA follows: TGTGCCTGGAGTCCCCTGGGGGAGGGTCGGAACAATGAGCAGTTCTTC. It encodes CAWSPLGEGRNNEQFF.

This clonotype has only a few counts. The J gene is TRBJ1-1, the V gene TRBV27; 10 bases map to TRBD1. The CDR3 is 14 amino acids. Germline CDR1 and CDR2: MNHEY and SMNVEV (reference sequence). Trimming at V came to 6 bases and at J to 14 bases, leaving 15 bases not matched to a gene. The CDR3 is CASRARQGAQDGFF. The CDR3 region has the DNA TGTGCCAGCAGAGCCCGACAGGGGGCCCAAGATGGGTTCTTT.

This clonotype has more than one count but fewer than ten. This chain links TRBV5-1 with TRBJ2-5; no reliable D call. The end of the DNA is better explained by TRBJ2-7, so the J call may be wrong. The CDR3 length is 13 residues. Germline V gives CDR1 SGHRS, CDR2 YFSETQ. The CDR3 spells CASSFAEAYEQYF. The CDR3, as DNA: TGCGCCAGCAGCTTTGCGGAAGCCTACGAGCAGTACTTC.

Only a few counts were recorded for this clonotype. This chain connects TRBV20-1 to TRBJ2-1; D ambiguous. The end of the DNA aligns better with TRBJ2-7, so the J call may be wrong. The CDR3 contains 13 residues. Germline values: CDR1 DFQATT, CDR2 SNEGSKA (reference sequence). The CDR3 is CSARDLLTYEQYF. As DNA, the CDR3 is TGCAGTGCTAGAGATCTACTAACCTACGAGCAGTACTTC.

At least ten counts were recorded for this clonotype. The V call is TRBV7-9, the J call TRBJ1-5, with unresolved D. Germline CDR1 is SEHNR and CDR2 is FQNEAQ (reference sequence). V was clipped by 5 bases and J by 0 bases, with 8 bases between them. This CDR3 contains 14 residues. CDR3 loop: CASSQTDSNQPQHF. The CDR3 coding sequence is TGTGCCAGCAGCCAGACGGATAGCAATCAGCCCCAGCATTTT. Full variable domain (missing parts from reference TRBV7-9 and TRBJ1-5): DTGVSQNPRHKITKRGQNVTFRCDPISEHNRLYWYRQTLGQGPEFLTYFQNEAQLEKSRLLSDRFSAERPKGSFSTLEIQRTEQGDSAMYLCASSQTDSNQPQHFGDGTRLSIL.

The V call is TRBV29-1, the J call TRBJ2-7; 7 bases align to TRBD2. Germline loops: CDR1 SQVTM, CDR2 ANQGSEA. The V segment lost 6 bases and the J segment 0 bases; nucleotides outside the gene matches: 8. The CDR3 totals 14 residues. CDR3 residues: CSVHLAESSYEQYF. The CDR3 DNA reads TGCAGCGTCCACCTAGCGGAGAGCTCCTACGAGCAGTACTTC.

The rearrangement uses TRBV29-1 and TRBJ2-5, with 14 bases fitting TRBD2. The CDR3 has 18 amino acids. V shed 4 bases, J shed 4 bases, and the junction held 14 bases outside the gene matches. CDR1 and CDR2 from the germline V gene are SQVTM and ANQGSEA. CDR3 nucleotides: TGCAGCGTTGGCCCTATGACTAGCGGGAGGGCCAGTGGAGAGACCCAGTACTTC. Translating gives CSVGPMTSGRASGETQYF.

The table lists this clonotype with a few counts. The chain joins TRBV27 to TRBJ2-5; TRBD2 aligns across 10 bases. Unmatched junction bases numbered 8, after V lost 5 bases and J lost 5 bases. The CDR3 contains 15 residues. Germline values: CDR1 MNHEY, CDR2 SMNVEV (reference sequence). The CDR3 reads CASSASGLADETQYF. The DNA of the CDR3 is TGTGCCAGCAGTGCCTCCGGACTAGCGGACGAGACCCAGTACTTC.

V and J are TRBV6-1 and TRBJ2-5; maybe TRBD2 (6 bases). TRBJ2-7 explains the end of the DNA better; the J call may be wrong. The CDR3 spans 12 residues. The germline V gene encodes CDR1 MNHNS and CDR2 SASEGT. Here the CDR3 reads CASRLVFDEQYF. The CDR3 nucleotides are TGTGCCAGCCGACTAGTCTTCGACGAGCAGTACTTC.

This chain joins TRBV7-2 and TRBJ2-1; D possibly corresponds to TRBD1 (6 bases). Germline V lookup: CDR1 SGHTA, CDR2 FQGNSA. Trimming shortened V by 1 base and J by 5 bases, and 15 bases separated the two germline ends. This CDR3 has 16 amino acids. CDR3 sequence: CASSLGWGRVNNEQFF. The CDR3 DNA follows: TGTGCCAGCAGCTTAGGGTGGGGGCGGGTCAACAATGAGCAGTTCTTC. Supplemented by reference TRBV7-2 and TRBJ2-1, the full variable domain reads GAGVSQSPSNKVTEKGKDVELRCDPISGHTALYWYRQSLGQGLEFLIYFQGNSAPDKSGLPSDRFSAERTGGSVSTLTIQRTQQEDSAVYLCASSLGWGRVNNEQFFGPGTRLTVL.

The CDR3 bases are TGTGCCAGCAGCCGGAGGGGTCAGGGAATCGAGCAGTACTTC. Translating it yields CASSRRGQGIEQYF. The chain combines TRBV5-6 with TRBJ2-7, with TRBD2 as a possible D gene (6 bases). The CDR3 is 14 residues long. V was clipped by 4 bases and J by 6 bases, with 17 bases between them. CDR1 is SGHDT, CDR2 YYEEEE, per germline.

V gene TRBV11-2 combines with J gene TRBJ2-2; D not certain. Germline loops: CDR1 SGHAT, CDR2 FQNNGV. The CDR3 spans 15 residues. Trimming shortened V by 2 bases and J by 4 bases, and 11 bases separated the two germline ends. The CDR3 coding sequence is TGTGCCAGCAGCTTATCCCGCACCTCCACCGGGGAGCTGTTTTTT. Its translation: CASSLSRTSTGELFF.